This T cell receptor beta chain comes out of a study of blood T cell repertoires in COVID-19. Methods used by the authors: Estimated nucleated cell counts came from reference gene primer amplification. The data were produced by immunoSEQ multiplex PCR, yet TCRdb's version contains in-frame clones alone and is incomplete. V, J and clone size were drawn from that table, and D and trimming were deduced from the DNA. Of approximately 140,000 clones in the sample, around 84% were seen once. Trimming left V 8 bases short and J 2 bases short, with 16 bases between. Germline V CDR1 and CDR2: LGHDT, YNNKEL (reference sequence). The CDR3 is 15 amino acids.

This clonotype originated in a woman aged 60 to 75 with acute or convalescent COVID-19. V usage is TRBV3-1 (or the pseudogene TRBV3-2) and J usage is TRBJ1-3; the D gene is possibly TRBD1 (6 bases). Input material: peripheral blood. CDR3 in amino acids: CASSAPGGAGNTIYF. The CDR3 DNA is TGTGCCAGCTCCGCCCCGGGGGGCGCTGGAAACACCATATATTTT.